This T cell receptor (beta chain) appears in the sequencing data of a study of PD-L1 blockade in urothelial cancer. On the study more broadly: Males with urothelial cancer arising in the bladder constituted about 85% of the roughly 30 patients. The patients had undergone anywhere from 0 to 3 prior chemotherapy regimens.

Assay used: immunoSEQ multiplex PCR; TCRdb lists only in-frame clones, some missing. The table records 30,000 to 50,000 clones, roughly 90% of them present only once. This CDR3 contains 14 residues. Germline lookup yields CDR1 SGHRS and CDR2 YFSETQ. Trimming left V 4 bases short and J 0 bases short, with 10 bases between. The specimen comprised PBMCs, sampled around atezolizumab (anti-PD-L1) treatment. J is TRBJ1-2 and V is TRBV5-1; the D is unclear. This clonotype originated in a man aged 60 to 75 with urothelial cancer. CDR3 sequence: CASSAYSANYGYTF. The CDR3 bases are TGCGCCAGCAGCGCCTATAGTGCTAACTATGGCTACACCTTC.